In this sample, the clone carrying this T cell receptor (beta chain) turned up a few times. Its antigen is still unknown. The repertoire was sequenced with immunoSEQ multiplex PCR; TCRdb's copy has only in-frame clones and lacks some. Of roughly 62,000 clones in the sample, around 75% were seen once. This specimen belongs to a study of T cell responses to AZD1222 COVID-19 vaccine. General study results and limits: A reported finding is that nearly half of spike-specific TCRs target unmutated variant regions. Clonal diversity was possibly underestimated, and the donors were mostly white British, with more females.

The germline V gene has CDR1 DFQATT and CDR2 SNEGSKA (reference sequence). Trimming removed 2 bases at V and 6 bases at J, with 4 bases between. This CDR3 contains 11 residues. This material consisted of peripheral blood, taken on day 0 of AZD1222 vaccination. This sequence was found in an adult in good health. The V call is TRBV20-1, the J call TRBJ2-2; D call uncertain. DNA of the CDR3: TGCAGTGCTAGAAAGTCCGGGGAGCTGTTTTTT. It codes for CSARKSGELFF.